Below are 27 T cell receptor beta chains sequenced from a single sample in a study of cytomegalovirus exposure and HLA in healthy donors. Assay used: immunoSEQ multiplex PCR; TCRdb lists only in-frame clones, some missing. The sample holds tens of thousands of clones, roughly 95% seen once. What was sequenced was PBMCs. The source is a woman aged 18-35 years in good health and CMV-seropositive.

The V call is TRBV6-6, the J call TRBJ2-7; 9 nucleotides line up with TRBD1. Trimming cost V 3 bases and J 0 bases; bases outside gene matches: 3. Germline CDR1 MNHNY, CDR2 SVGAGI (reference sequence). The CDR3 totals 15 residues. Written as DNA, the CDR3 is TGTGCCAGCAGTTATTCGACAGGGGGCTCCTACGAGCAGTACTTC. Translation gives CASSYSTGGSYEQYF.

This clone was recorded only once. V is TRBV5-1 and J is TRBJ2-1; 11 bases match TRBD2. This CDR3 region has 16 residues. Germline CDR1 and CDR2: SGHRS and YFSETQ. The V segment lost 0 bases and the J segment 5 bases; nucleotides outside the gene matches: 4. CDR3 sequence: CASSLAGTSGNNEQFF. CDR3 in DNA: TGCGCCAGCAGCTTGGCCGGGACTAGCGGTAACAATGAGCAGTTCTTC. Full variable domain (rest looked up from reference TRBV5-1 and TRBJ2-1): KAGVTQTPRYLIKTRGQQVTLSCSPISGHRSVSWYQQTPGQGLQFLFEYFSETQRNKGNFPGRFSGRQFSNSRSEMNVSTLELGDSALYLCASSLAGTSGNNEQFFGPGTRLTVL.

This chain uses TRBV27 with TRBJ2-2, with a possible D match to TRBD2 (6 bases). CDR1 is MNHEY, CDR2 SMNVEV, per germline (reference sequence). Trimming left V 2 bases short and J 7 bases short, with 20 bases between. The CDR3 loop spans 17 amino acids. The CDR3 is CASSLVGGPYIDGELFF. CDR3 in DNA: TGTGCCAGCAGTTTAGTGGGAGGACCGTATATTGACGGGGAGCTGTTTTTT.

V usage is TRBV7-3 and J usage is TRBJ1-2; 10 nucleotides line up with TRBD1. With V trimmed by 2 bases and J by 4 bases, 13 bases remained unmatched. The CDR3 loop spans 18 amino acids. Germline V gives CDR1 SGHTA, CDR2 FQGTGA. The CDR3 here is CASSLGEGTGVHGYGYTF. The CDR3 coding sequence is TGTGCCAGCAGCTTAGGGGAAGGGACAGGGGTCCACGGCTATGGCTACACCTTC.

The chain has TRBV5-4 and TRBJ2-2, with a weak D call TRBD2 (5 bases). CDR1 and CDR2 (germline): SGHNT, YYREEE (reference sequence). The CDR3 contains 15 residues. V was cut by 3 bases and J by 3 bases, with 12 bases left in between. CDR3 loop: CASSSLTGDTGELFF. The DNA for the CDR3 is TGTGCCAGCAGCTCCTTAACCGGGGACACCGGGGAGCTGTTTTTT. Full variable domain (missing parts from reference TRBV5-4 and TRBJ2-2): ETGVTQSPTHLIKTRGQQVTLRCSSQSGHNTVSWYQQALGQGPQFIFQYYREEENGRGNFPPRFSGLQFPNYSSELNVNALELDDSALYLCASSSLTGDTGELFFGEGSRLTVL.

The CDR3 region has the DNA TGCGCCAGCAGTGCAAGGCTAGTCGCACAAAGTCGGGCCAACGTCCTGACTTTC. As protein: CASSARLVAQSRANVLTF. V is TRBV10-1 and J is TRBJ2-6; D gene uncertain. V was clipped by 4 bases and J by 5 bases, with 21 bases between them. CDR3 length: 18 amino acids. Germline assignment: CDR1 WNHNN and CDR2 SYGVQD (reference sequence).

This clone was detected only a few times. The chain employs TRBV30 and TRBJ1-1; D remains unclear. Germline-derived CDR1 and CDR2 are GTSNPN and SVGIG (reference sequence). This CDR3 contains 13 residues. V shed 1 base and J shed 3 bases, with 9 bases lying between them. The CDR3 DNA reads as TGTGCCTGGAGTGGGGGAGAGTACACTGAAGCTTTCTTT. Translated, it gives CAWSGGEYTEAFF.

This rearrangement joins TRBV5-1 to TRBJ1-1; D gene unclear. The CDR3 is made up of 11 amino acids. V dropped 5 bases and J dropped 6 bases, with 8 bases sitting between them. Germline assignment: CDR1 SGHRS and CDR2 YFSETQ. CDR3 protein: CASRLEAEAFF. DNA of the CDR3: TGCGCCAGCAGACTGGAGGCTGAAGCTTTCTTT.

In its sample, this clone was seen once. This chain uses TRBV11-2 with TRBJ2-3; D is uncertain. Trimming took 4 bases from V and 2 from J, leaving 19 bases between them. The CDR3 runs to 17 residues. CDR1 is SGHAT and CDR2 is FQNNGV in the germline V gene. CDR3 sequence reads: CASSSLVPRTATDTQYF. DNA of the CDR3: TGTGCCAGCAGCTCGCTCGTGCCCCGCACAGCCACAGATACGCAGTATTTT.

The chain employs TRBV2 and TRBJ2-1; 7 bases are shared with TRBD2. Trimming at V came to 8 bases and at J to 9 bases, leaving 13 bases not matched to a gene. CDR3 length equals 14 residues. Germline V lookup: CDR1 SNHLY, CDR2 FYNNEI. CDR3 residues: CASGGEGGIGEQFF. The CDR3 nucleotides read TGTGCCAGCGGGGGGGAAGGTGGTATAGGTGAGCAGTTCTTC.

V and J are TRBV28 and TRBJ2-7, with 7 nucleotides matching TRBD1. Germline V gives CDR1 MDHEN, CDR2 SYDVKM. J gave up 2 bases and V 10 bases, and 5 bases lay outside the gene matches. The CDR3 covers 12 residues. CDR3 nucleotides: TGTGCCACCTTCGACAGGGCCTACGAGCAGTACTTC. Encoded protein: CATFDRAYEQYF.

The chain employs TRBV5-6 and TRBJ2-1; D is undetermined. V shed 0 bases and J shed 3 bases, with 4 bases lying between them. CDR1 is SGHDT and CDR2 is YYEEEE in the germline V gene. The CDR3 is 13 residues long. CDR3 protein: CASSLGLYNEQFF. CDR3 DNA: TGTGCCAGCAGCTTGGGTCTCTACAATGAGCAGTTCTTC.

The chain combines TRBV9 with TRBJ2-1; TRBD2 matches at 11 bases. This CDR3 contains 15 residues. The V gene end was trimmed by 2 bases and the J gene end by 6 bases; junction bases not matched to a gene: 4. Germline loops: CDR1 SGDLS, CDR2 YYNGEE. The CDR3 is CASSVTSGSLNEQFF. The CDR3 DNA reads TGTGCCAGCAGCGTCACTAGCGGGAGTCTCAATGAGCAGTTCTTC. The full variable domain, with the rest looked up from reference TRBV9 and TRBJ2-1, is DSGVTQTPKHLITATGQRVTLRCSPRSGDLSVYWYQQSLDQGLQFLIQYYNGEERAKGNILERFSAQQFPDLHSELNLSSLELGDSALYFCASSVTSGSLNEQFFGPGTRLTVL.

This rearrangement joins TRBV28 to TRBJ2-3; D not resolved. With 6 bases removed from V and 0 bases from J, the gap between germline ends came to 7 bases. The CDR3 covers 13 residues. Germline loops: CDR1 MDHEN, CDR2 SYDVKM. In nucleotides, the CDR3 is TGTGCCAGCAGGGAGAGAAGCACAGATACGCAGTATTTT. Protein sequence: CASRERSTDTQYF.

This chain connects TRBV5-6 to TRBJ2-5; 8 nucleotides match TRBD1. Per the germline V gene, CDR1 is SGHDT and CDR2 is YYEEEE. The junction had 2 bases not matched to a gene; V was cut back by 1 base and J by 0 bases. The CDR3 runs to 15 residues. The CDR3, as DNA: TGTGCCAGCAGCTTGCAGGGGGCTTACCAAGAGACCCAGTACTTC. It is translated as CASSLQGAYQETQYF.

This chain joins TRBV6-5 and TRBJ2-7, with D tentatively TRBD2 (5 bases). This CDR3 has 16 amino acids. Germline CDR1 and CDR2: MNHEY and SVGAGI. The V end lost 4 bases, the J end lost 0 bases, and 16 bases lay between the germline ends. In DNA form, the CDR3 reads TGTGCCAGCAGTTTCAATCGGGAATTATTCTCCTACGAGCAGTACTTC. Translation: CASSFNRELFSYEQYF.

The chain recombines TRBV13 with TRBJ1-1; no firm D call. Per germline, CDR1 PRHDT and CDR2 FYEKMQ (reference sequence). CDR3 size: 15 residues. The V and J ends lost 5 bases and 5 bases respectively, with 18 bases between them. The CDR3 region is CASSPVLGSETEAFF. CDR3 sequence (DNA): TGTGCCAGCAGCCCCGTTCTCGGGTCAGAGACTGAAGCTTTCTTT.

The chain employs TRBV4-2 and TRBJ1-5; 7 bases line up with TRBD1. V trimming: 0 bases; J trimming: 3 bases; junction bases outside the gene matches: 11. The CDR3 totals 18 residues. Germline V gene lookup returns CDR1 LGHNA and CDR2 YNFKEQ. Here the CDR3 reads CASSQDRYRGVVNQPQHF. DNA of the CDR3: TGTGCCAGCAGCCAAGATCGGTACAGGGGAGTGGTCAATCAGCCCCAGCATTTT.

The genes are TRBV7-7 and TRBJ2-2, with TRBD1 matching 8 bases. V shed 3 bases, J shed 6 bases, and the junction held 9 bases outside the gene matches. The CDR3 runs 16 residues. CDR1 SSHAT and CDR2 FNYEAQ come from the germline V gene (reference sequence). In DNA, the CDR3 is TGTGCCAGCAGCTTCAATCCGGGACAGGTCCCCGGGGAGCTGTTTTTT. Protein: CASSFNPGQVPGELFF. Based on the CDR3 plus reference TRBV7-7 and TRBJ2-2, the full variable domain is GAGVSQSPRYKVTKRGQDVTLRCDPISSHATLYWYQQALGQGPEFLTYFNYEAQPDKSGLPSDRFSAERPEGSISTLTIQRTEQRDSAMYRCASSFNPGQVPGELFFGEGSRLTVL.

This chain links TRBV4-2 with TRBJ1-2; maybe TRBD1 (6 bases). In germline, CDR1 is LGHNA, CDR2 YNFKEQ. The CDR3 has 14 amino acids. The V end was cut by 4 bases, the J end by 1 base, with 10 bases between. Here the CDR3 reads CASSLNRDNYGYTF. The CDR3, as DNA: TGTGCCAGCAGCCTCAACAGGGATAACTATGGCTACACCTTC.

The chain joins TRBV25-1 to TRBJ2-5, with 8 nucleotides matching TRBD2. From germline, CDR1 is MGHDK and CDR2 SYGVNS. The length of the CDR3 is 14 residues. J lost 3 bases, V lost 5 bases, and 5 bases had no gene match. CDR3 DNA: TGTGCCAGCAGTAATAGCGGGGAGGAAGAGACCCAGTACTTC. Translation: CASSNSGEEETQYF.

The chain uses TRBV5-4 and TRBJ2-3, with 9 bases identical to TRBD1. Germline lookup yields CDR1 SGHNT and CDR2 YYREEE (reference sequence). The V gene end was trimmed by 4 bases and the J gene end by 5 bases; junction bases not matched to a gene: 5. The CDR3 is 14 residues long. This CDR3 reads CASSPGTGKDTQYF. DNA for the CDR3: TGTGCCAGCAGCCCGGGGACAGGGAAAGATACGCAGTATTTT.

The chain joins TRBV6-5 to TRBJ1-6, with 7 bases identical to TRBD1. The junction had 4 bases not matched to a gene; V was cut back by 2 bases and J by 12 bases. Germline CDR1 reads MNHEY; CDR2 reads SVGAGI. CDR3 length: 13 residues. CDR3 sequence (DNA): TGTGCCAGCAGTTACGACAGGGATGGACCCCTCCACTTT. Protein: CASSYDRDGPLHF.

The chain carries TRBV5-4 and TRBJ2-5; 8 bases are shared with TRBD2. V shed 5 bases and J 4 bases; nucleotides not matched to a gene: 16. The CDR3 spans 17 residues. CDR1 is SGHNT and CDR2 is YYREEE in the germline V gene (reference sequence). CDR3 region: CASRTSGSTSSRETQYF. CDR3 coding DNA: TGTGCCAGCAGGACGAGCGGGAGTACATCTTCGCGAGAGACCCAGTACTTC.

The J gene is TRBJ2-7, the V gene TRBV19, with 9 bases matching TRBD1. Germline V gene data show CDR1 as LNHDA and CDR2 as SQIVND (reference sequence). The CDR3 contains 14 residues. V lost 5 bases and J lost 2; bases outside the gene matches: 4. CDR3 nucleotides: TGTGCCAGTAGTCTACAGGGGGCTGCCTACGAGCAGTACTTC. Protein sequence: CASSLQGAAYEQYF. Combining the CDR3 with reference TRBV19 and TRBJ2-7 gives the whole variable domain DGGITQSPKYLFRKEGQNVTLSCEQNLNHDAMYWYRQDPGQGLRLIYYSQIVNDFQKGDIAEGYSVSREKKESFPLTVTSAQKNPTAFYLCASSLQGAAYEQYFGPGTRLTVT.

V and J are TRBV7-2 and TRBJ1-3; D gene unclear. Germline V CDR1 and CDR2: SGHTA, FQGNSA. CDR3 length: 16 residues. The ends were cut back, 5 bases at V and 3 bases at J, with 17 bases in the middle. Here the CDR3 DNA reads TGTGCCAGCAGCGCATCACCGGTTGGCGGTGGAAACACCATATATTTT. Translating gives CASSASPVGGGNTIYF.

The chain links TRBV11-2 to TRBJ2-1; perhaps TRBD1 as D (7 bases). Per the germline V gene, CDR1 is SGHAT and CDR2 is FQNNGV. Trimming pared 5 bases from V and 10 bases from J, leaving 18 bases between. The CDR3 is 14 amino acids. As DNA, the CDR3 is TGTGCCAGCAGCGAACTGACAGGGAGGCAGGAGCAGTTCTTC. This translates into CASSELTGRQEQFF.